The rows below give T cell receptor beta chains drawn from one sample of a study of cytomegalovirus exposure and HLA in healthy donors. Method: immunoSEQ multiplex PCR; TCRdb's copy keeps in-frame clones and lacks some. The table lists fewer than 100,000 clones, around 77% of them singletons. Sequencing used PBMCs. These TCRs come from a female donor in good health and CMV-seronegative. Each CDR3 is given with its conserved first and last residue. The order of the fields is J gene, V gene, clone size, CDR3 length, D gene, CDR3 protein, CDR3 DNA. D genes are given only for firm matches. Expanded clones get a size class; other rows say once, few or many, or leave the size out.

>TRBJ2-1|TRBV7-2|.|16|TRBD2
CASSHTSGSVWDEQFF
TGTGCCAGCAGCCATACTAGCGGGAGTGTCTGGGATGAGCAGTTCTTC
>TRBJ1-1|TRBV5-6|once|14|.
CASSLVPPNTEAFF
TGTGCCAGCAGCTTGGTCCCCCCTAACACTGAAGCTTTCTTT
>TRBJ2-7|TRBV7-3|.|15|.
CASSFGGRTPYEQYF
TGTGCCAGCAGCTTCGGAGGCAGAACTCCCTACGAGCAGTACTTC
>TRBJ1-4|TRBV11-1|.|13|.
CASSLTGFEKLFF
TGTGCCAGCAGCTTAACGGGGTTTGAAAAACTGTTTTTT
>TRBJ2-7|TRBV9|.|15|.
CASSSWRGGTYEQYF
TGTGCCAGCAGCTCGTGGAGGGGTGGCACCTACGAGCAGTACTTC
>TRBJ2-3|TRBV10-1|.|13|.
CASSQGSTDTQYF
TGCGCCAGCAGCCAGGGTAGCACAGATACGCAGTATTTT
>TRBJ1-6|TRBV4-2|.|15|.
CASSQDSGSDSPLHF
TGTGCCAGCAGCCAAGATTCGGGGTCGGATTCACCCCTCCACTTT
>TRBJ2-1|TRBV5-8|.|15|TRBD2
CASSSGTSGYNEQFF
TGTGCCAGCAGTTCTGGGACTAGCGGCTACAATGAGCAGTTCTTC
>TRBJ2-5|TRBV28|.|14|.
CASSLGGNQETQYF
TGTGCCAGCAGTTTGGGGGGTAACCAAGAGACCCAGTACTTC
>TRBJ1-1|TRBV28|few|16|TRBD1
CASRPSGTGTDTEAFF
TGTGCCAGCAGGCCATCCGGGACAGGGACCGACACTGAAGCTTTCTTT
>TRBJ2-1|TRBV4-3|.|16|TRBD2
CASSQSGVGAYNEQFF
TGCGCCAGCAGTCAGAGCGGGGTGGGAGCCTACAATGAGCAGTTCTTC
>TRBJ2-1|TRBV25-1|.|15|TRBD2
CASSDPGGSYNEQFF
TGTGCCAGCAGTGACCCGGGGGGTTCCTACAATGAGCAGTTCTTC
>TRBJ1-2|TRBV2|.|15|TRBD1
CASSEVGTGGRGYTF
TGTGCCAGCAGTGAAGTAGGGACAGGGGGCCGTGGCTACACCTTC
>TRBJ2-7|TRBV11-2|.|15|.
CASSLVGQVPYEQYF
TGTGCCAGCAGCTTAGTGGGGCAGGTACCCTACGAGCAGTACTTC
>TRBJ2-7|TRBV10-3|.|14|.
CAISDRSPSWEQYF
TGTGCCATCAGTGACCGGTCCCCTTCCTGGGAGCAGTACTTC
>TRBJ1-5|TRBV9|.|14|TRBD1
CASSVTGENQPQHF
TGTGCCAGCAGCGTAACAGGGGAGAATCAGCCCCAGCATTTT
>TRBJ1-5|TRBV6-5|.|14|TRBD1
CASSRTGFYQPQHF
TGTGCCAGCAGTCGGACAGGGTTTTATCAGCCCCAGCATTTT
>TRBJ2-7|TRBV5-1|.|13|TRBD2
CASSPLAGGEQYF
TGCGCCAGCAGCCCCTTAGCGGGAGGCGAGCAGTACTTC
>TRBJ1-1|TRBV6-1|few|15|.
CASREAATKNTEAFF
TGTGCCAGCAGGGAAGCTGCGACAAAGAACACTGAAGCTTTCTTT
>TRBJ1-1|TRBV30|.|15|TRBD1
CAWSVGGTLNTEAFF
TGTGCCTGGAGCGTAGGGGGCACCCTGAACACTGAAGCTTTCTTT
>TRBJ1-3|TRBV19|.|14|.
CASSDIASGNTIYF
TGTGCCAGTAGTGACATCGCTTCTGGAAACACCATATATTTT
>TRBJ2-1|TRBV10-3|.|15|TRBD2
CAIAPLAGDYNEQFF
TGTGCCATCGCACCCCTAGCGGGGGACTACAATGAGCAGTTCTTC
>TRBJ1-4|TRBV9|few|15|TRBD1
CASSPRDRRGEKLFF
TGTGCCAGCAGCCCGAGGGACAGGAGGGGTGAAAAACTGTTTTTT
>TRBJ2-7|TRBV5-6|.|13|.
CASSFGSSYEQYF
TGTGCCAGCAGCTTTGGCAGCTCCTACGAGCAGTACTTC
>TRBJ1-6|TRBV5-5|.|19|TRBD1
CASSLAAGDRGSLNSPLHF
TGTGCCAGCAGCTTGGCAGCTGGGGACAGGGGTTCTTTAAATTCACCCCTCCACTTT
>TRBJ2-2|TRBV7-2|.|13|.
CASSSIGVGELFF
TGTGCCAGCAGCTCAATAGGGGTCGGGGAGCTGTTTTTT
>TRBJ2-7|TRBV5-5|.|16|.
CASSRGGAGVVYEQYF
TGTGCCAGCAGCAGGGGGGGGGCGGGAGTAGTTTACGAGCAGTACTTC
>TRBJ2-3|TRBV28|.|15|.
CASSLSIGAFHTQYF
TGTGCCAGCAGTTTATCGATAGGAGCCTTTCATACGCAGTATTTT
>TRBJ2-7|TRBV6-6|.|15|TRBD1
CASSPDRDIFYEQYF
TGTGCCAGCAGCCCTGACAGGGACATCTTCTACGAGCAGTACTTC
>TRBJ2-1|TRBV25-1|once|15|.
CASSEIGTGYNEQFF
TGTGCCAGCAGTGAAATAGGAACAGGTTACAATGAGCAGTTCTTC
>TRBJ2-1|TRBV6-1|.|15|TRBD2
CASSRTSGNYNEQFF
TGTGCCAGCAGCAGGACTAGCGGCAACTACAATGAGCAGTTCTTC
>TRBJ2-7|TRBV30|.|20|TRBD1
CAWSQGWGQWKSSSSYEQYF
TGTGCCTGGAGTCAGGGGTGGGGACAGTGGAAGTCCTCGAGCTCCTACGAGCAGTACTTC
>TRBJ2-1|TRBV11-1|.|14|.
CASSLDSGNNEQFF
TGTGCCAGCAGCTTAGACTCGGGGAACAATGAGCAGTTCTTC
>TRBJ1-6|TRBV27|.|18|TRBD1
CASSLSLWDRSYNSPLHF
TGTGCCAGCAGTTTATCTCTTTGGGACAGGTCTTATAATTCACCCCTCCACTTT
>TRBJ2-7|TRBV7-9|.|15|TRBD2
CASSLSGGVSYEQYF
TGTGCCAGCAGCTTAAGTGGGGGGGTATCCTACGAGCAGTACTTC
>TRBJ2-5|TRBV28|.|16|TRBD2
CASSLISSGTQETQYF
TGTGCCAGCAGTTTAATATCTAGCGGGACCCAGGAGACCCAGTACTTC
>TRBJ2-1|TRBV6-6|.|15|TRBD2
CASSKGLAGSNEQFF
TGTGCCAGCAGTAAGGGACTAGCGGGAAGTAATGAGCAGTTCTTC